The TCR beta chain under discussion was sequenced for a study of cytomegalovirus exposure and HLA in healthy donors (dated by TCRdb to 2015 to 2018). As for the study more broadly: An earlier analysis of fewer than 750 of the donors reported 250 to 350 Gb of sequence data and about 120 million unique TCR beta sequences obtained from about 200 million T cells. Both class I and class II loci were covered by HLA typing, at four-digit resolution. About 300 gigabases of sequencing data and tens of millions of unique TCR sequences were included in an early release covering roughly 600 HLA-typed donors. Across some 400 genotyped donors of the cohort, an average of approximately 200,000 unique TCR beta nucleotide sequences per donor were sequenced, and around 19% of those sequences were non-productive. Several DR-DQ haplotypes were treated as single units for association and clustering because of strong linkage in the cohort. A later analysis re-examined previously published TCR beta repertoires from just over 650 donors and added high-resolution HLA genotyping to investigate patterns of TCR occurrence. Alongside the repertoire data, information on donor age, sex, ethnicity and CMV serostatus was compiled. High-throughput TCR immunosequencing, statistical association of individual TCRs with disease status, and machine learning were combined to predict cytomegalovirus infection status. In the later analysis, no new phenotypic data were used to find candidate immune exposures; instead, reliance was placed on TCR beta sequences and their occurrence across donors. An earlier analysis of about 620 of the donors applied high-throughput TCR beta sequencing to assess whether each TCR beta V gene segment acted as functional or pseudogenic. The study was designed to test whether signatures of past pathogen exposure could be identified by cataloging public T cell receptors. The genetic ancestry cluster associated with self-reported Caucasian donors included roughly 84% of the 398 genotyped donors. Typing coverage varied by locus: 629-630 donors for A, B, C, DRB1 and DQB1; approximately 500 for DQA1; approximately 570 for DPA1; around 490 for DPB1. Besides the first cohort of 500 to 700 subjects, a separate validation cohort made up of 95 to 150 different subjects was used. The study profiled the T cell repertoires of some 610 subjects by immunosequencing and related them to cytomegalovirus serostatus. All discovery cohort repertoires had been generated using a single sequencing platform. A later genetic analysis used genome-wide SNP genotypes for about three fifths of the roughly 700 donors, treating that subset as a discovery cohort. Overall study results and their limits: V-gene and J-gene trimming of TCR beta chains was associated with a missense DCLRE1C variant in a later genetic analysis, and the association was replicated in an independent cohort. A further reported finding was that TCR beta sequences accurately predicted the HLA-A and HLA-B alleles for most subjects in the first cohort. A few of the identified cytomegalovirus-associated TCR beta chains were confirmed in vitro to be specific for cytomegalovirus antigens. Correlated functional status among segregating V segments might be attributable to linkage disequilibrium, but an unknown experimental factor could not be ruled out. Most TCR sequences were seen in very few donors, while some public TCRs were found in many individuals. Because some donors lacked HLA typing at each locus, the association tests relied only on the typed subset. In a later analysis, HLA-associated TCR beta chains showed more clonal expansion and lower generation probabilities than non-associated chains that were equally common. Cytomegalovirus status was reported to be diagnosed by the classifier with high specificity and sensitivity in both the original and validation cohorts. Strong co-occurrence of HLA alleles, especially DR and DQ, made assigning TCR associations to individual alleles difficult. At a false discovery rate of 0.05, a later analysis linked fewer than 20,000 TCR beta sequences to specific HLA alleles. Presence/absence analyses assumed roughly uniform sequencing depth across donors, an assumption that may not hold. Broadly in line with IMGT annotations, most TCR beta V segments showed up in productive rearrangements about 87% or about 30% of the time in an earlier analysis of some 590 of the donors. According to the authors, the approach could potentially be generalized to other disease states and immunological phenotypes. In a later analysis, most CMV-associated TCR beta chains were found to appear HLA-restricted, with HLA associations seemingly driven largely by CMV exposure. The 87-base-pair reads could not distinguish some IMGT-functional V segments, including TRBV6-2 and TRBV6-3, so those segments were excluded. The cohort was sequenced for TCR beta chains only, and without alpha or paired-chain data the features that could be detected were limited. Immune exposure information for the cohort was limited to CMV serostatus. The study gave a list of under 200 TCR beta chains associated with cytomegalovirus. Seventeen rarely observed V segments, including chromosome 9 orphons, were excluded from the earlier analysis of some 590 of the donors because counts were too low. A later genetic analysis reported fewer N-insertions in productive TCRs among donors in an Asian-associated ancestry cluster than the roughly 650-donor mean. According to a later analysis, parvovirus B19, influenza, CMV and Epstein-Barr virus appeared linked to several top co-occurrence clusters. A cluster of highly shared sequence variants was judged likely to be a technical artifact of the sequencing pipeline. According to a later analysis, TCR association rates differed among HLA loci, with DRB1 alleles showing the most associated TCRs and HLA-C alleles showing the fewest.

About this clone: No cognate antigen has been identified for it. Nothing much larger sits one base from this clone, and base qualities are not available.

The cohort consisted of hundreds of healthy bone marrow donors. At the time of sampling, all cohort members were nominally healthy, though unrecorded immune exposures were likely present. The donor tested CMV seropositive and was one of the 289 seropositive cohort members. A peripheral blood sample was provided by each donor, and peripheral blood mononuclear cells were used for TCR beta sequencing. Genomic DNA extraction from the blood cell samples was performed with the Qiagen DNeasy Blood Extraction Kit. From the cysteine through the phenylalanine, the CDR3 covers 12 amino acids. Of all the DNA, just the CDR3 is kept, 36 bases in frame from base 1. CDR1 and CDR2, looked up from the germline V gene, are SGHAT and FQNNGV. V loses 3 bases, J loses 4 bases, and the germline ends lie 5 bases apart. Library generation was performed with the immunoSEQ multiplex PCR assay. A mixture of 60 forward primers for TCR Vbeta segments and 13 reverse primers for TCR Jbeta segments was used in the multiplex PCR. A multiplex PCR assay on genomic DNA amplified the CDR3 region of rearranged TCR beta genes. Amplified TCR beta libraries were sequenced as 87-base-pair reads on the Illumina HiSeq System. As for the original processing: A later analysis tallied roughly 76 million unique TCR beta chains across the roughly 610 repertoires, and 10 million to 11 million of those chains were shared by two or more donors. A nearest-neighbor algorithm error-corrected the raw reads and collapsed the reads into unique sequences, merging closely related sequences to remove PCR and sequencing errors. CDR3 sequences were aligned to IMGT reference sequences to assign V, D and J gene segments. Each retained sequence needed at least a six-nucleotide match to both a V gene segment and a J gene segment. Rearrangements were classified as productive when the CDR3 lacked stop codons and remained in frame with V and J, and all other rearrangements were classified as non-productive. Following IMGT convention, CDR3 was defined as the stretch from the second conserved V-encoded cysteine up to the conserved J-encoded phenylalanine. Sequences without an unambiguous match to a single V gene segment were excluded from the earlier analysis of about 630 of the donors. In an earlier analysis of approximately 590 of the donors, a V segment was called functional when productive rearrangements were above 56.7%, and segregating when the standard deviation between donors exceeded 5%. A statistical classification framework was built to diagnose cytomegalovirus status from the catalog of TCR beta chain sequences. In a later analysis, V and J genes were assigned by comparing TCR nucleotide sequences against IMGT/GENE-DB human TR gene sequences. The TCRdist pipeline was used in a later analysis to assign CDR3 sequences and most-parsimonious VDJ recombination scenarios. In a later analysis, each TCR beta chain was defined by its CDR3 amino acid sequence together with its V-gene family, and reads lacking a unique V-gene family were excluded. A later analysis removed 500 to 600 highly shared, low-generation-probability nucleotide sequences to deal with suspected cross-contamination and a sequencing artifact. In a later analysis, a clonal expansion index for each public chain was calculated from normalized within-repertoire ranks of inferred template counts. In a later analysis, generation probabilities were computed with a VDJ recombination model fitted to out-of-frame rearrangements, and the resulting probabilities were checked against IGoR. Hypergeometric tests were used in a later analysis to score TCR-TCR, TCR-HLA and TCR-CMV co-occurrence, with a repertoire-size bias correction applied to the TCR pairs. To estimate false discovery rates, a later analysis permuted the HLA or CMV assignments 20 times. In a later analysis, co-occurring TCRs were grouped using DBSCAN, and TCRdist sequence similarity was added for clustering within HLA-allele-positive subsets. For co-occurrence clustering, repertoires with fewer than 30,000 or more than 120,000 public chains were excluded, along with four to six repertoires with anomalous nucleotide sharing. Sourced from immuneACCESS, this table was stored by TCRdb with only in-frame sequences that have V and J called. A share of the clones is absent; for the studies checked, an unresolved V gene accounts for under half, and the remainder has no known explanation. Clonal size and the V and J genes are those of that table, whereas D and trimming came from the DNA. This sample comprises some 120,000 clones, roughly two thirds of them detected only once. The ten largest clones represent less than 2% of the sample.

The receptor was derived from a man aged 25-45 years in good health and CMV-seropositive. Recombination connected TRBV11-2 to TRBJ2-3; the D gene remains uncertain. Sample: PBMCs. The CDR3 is CASSFVSDTQYF. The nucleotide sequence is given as TGTGCCAGCAGCTTCGTCTCAGATACGCAGTATTTT.